The 11 T cell receptor beta chains presented below share a single source sample, sequenced in a study of blood T cell repertoires in COVID-19. Here immunoSEQ multiplex PCR was the method, and the copy in TCRdb shows in-frame clones only, minus some. The table has about 430,000 clones, approximately 90% seen once; the top ten hold more than 0.7%. The sequencing sample was made of peripheral blood. Source of these receptors: a man aged 18 to 30 with COVID-19, enrolled during active disease.

This chain joins TRBV5-1 and TRBJ1-5; 7 bases map to TRBD1. CDR3 length equals 13 residues. The junction had 2 bases not matched to a gene; V was cut back by 4 bases and J by 4 bases. CDR1 is SGHRS and CDR2 is YFSETQ in the germline V gene. The CDR3 DNA follows: TGCGCCAGCAGCCGGGGACAGAATCAGCCCCAGCATTTT. Translation: CASSRGQNQPQHF.

The chain employs TRBV5-5 and TRBJ2-5, with 7 positions matching TRBD2. With V trimmed by 3 bases and J by 1 base, 9 bases remained unmatched. CDR3 size: 16 residues. In germline, CDR1 is SGHKS, CDR2 YYEKEE (reference sequence). CDR3 nucleotide sequence: TGTGCCAGCAGCTGGGGGTTGGCTAGCGGCCAAGAGACCCAGTACTTC. Residues: CASSWGLASGQETQYF.

The chain recombines TRBV6-5 with TRBJ2-1; 10 bases align to TRBD2. CDR3 length: 15 residues. With 6 bases clipped from V and 5 bases from J, the junction kept 7 bases outside the gene matches. In germline, CDR1 is MNHEY, CDR2 SVGAGI. CDR3 in amino acids: CASSVLAGENNEQFF. The CDR3 DNA sequence: TGTGCCAGCAGCGTTCTAGCGGGGGAAAACAATGAGCAGTTCTTC.

This chain joins TRBV2 and TRBJ2-1; 11 bases line up with TRBD2. CDR1 is SNHLY, CDR2 FYNNEI, per germline. V dropped 6 bases and J dropped 8; count of bases not matched to a gene: 12. The CDR3 covers 16 residues. The CDR3 nucleotides are TGTGCCAGCAGGGCCCGACTAGCGGGGTGGGTAGATGAGCAGTTCTTC. Translating it yields CASRARLAGWVDEQFF.

The rearrangement links TRBV15 to TRBJ2-7, with 7 bases matching TRBD2. J gave up 0 bases and V 4 bases, and 12 bases lay outside the gene matches. The CDR3 spans 17 residues. In germline, CDR1 is LNHNV, CDR2 YYDKDF (reference sequence). Here the CDR3 reads CATSTPISPGGSYEQYF. The CDR3 bases are TGTGCCACCAGCACCCCAATCTCGCCGGGGGGCTCCTACGAGCAGTACTTC. Supplemented by reference TRBV15 and TRBJ2-7, the full variable domain reads DAMVIQNPRYQVTQFGKPVTLSCSQTLNHNVMYWYQQKSSQAPKLLFHYYDKDFNNEADTPDNFQSRRPNTSFCFLDIRSPGLGDTAMYLCATSTPISPGGSYEQYFGPGTRLTVT.

This chain joins TRBV5-1 and TRBJ2-5, with 9 bases aligning to TRBD2. Germline-derived CDR1 and CDR2 are SGHRS and YFSETQ. V dropped 4 bases and J dropped 3; count of bases not matched to a gene: 13. The CDR3 is made up of 17 amino acids. CDR3 protein: CASSRFWREGGEETQYF. Here the CDR3 DNA reads TGCGCCAGCAGCAGGTTCTGGCGGGAGGGGGGAGAAGAGACCCAGTACTTC.

This clone was seen only once. This sequence joins TRBV9 and TRBJ2-1, with a weak D call TRBD2 (5 bases). This CDR3 has 15 residues. Trimming removed 0 bases from V and 2 bases from J, with 9 bases in between. CDR1 is SGDLS, CDR2 YYNGEE, per germline. As DNA, the CDR3 is TGTGCCAGCAGCGTAGCTAGTAGCGCCTACAATGAGCAGTTCTTC. This gives the protein CASSVASSAYNEQFF.

The V gene is TRBV9, the J gene TRBJ2-5; 7 bases match TRBD2. Unmatched junction bases numbered 6, after V lost 2 bases and J lost 2 bases. Per the germline V gene, CDR1 is SGDLS and CDR2 is YYNGEE. The CDR3 runs to 15 residues. CDR3 in DNA: TGTGCCAGCAGCGTCGAGGGAGGGCCGCAAGAGACCCAGTACTTC. It translates to CASSVEGGPQETQYF.

In this sample, this clone turned up once. The chain carries TRBV5-6 and TRBJ1-5; TRBD1 is a possible D gene (6 bases). V gave up 3 bases and J gave up 0 bases, with 19 bases separating them. The CDR3 totals 18 residues. The germline V gene has CDR1 SGHDT and CDR2 YYEEEE. CDR3 residues: CASSSYSDNRASNQPQHF. The DNA for the CDR3 is TGTGCCAGCAGCTCCTACTCCGATAACAGGGCTAGCAATCAGCCCCAGCATTTT.

The V gene is TRBV6-2 or TRBV6-3, the J gene TRBJ2-7, with D possibly matching TRBD2 (5 bases). The CDR3 totals 13 residues. Germline CDR1 is MNHEY and CDR2 is SVGEGT. Between the trimmed V and J ends, which lost 2 bases and 9 bases, there was a span of 14 bases. The CDR3 sequence: CASSYPGSGRQYF. In DNA, the CDR3 is TGTGCCAGCAGTTACCCGGGCTCGGGGAGGCAGTACTTC.

This chain links TRBV3-1 (or the pseudogene TRBV3-2) with TRBJ2-1; tentative D call: TRBD2 (6 bases). This CDR3 region has 15 residues. CDR1 is LGHDT, CDR2 YNNKEL, per germline (reference sequence). Deletions cut 5 bases from V and 0 bases from J, with 11 bases between. The CDR3 loop reads CASSWDFSSYNEQFF. For the CDR3, the DNA is TGTGCCAGCAGCTGGGACTTCAGCTCCTACAATGAGCAGTTCTTC.